What follows is one T cell receptor beta chain and its context. What it binds is not known. This specimen belongs to a study of T cells in Graves' hyperthyroidism and ophthalmopathy. The overall study: Peripheral blood collection took place at initial diagnosis, before any treatment. Study-wide results and limits: Most clonotypes expanded in thyroid above 0.001 were likewise present in blood.

Amplification of TCR beta CDR3 regions used RNA as the template. The HTBI primer set drove a first-round RT-PCR of the TCR CDR3. Via MiXCR, TCRdb re-called the multiplex PCR reads, giving one row per CDR3 protein. The sample lists about 500,000 distinct CDR3 sequences; over 13% were seen once. PBMCs were obtained from approximately 10 ml fresh peripheral blood. The sequencing input was blood. This receptor was taken from a woman under 30 with Graves' hyperthyroidism.

CDR3 DNA: TGCGCCAGCACCCTAGGGACAGTAAGTCTGGGGGGCACTGAAGCTTTCTTT. It specifies CASTLGTVSLGGTEAFF. The chain links TRBV5-1 to TRBJ1-1, with TRBD1 matching over 7 bases. V trimming: 6 bases; J trimming: 4 bases; junction bases outside the gene matches: 18. The length of the CDR3 is 17 residues. Germline CDR1 and CDR2: SGHRS and YFSETQ.